A selection of T cell receptor beta chains follows, all from one sample in a study of blood T cell repertoires in COVID-19. The method was immunoSEQ multiplex PCR; TCRdb's version includes in-frame clones alone and lacks a portion of them. The data show 250,000 or so clones, 85% seen once. The source material was peripheral blood. Receptor source: a woman aged 60-75 years with active or convalescent COVID-19. The CDR3 runs from the conserved cysteine through the conserved F or W. Rows may omit the clone size; those that give it use once, few, many or a size class.

>TRBJ1-4|.|TRBV5-4
CASSDQGATNEKLFF
>TRBJ2-3|.|TRBV4-1
CASSQGSGWPTTDTQYF
>TRBJ2-7|.|TRBV5-8
CASSLTGSYEQYF
>TRBJ1-4|.|TRBV18
CASSPLQAQTNEKLFF
>TRBJ1-2|.|TRBV7-9
CASNRGSGLLSNYGYTF
>TRBJ1-2|.|TRBV12-3/TRBV12-4
CASSPTGDYGYTF
>TRBJ1-6|.|TRBV6-5
CASSYSGGLDNSPLHF
>TRBJ2-7|.|TRBV3-1/TRBV3-2
CASSLPGGSSYEQYF
>TRBJ2-3|.|TRBV28
CASSGPHTGVLDTQYF
>TRBJ2-3|.|TRBV5-1
CASSHLRDRETDTQYF
>TRBJ2-6|many|TRBV18
CASSPPGANVLTF
>TRBJ1-6|.|TRBV19
CASRGGGSPLHF
>TRBJ1-1|.|TRBV11-3
CASSLQQGVNTEAFF
>TRBJ1-5|few|TRBV29-1
CSVELAGMGQPQHF
>TRBJ2-5|.|TRBV11-2
CASSLETSGSRETQYF
>TRBJ2-4|once|TRBV19
CASSRVGTSGVKNIQYF
>TRBJ2-3|.|TRBV11-2
CASSLGVSTDTQYF
>TRBJ2-2|.|TRBV19
CATSDPTGTGELFF
>TRBJ2-1|once|TRBV30
CAWGIAGGQQFF
>TRBJ2-3|.|TRBV6-5
CASSYSFAGSVTQYF
>TRBJ2-2|.|TRBV18
CASSPSDGELFF
>TRBJ2-3|.|TRBV28
CASSPLGGVSTDTQYF
>TRBJ2-1|.|TRBV5-4
CASASRAGTPGNEQFF
>TRBJ2-2|.|TRBV19
CASSILGVNTGELFF
>TRBJ2-7|.|TRBV29-1
CSAGTGVYEQYF
>TRBJ2-6|.|TRBV24-1
CATSGRGQTGANVLTF
>TRBJ1-4|.|TRBV4-2
CASSQPGGETDNEKLFF
>TRBJ1-3|.|TRBV13
CASSLTQVFSGNTIYF
>TRBJ2-1|.|TRBV6-1
CASSEQPTGKEQFF
>TRBJ1-2|.|TRBV5-1
CASSWGQGAPGGYTF
>TRBJ2-2|once|TRBV2
CASREGSSNTGELFF
>TRBJ1-2|few|TRBV19
CASSMGGTYGYTF
>TRBJ2-3|.|TRBV18
CASSPLEGANTQYF
>TRBJ1-1|.|TRBV7-2
CASSLDNMNTEAFF
>TRBJ1-2|.|TRBV19
CASSQQGYPNYGYTF
>TRBJ2-1|few|TRBV2
CASKGGIGDEQFF
>TRBJ2-1|once|TRBV18
CASSRGLGIYNEQFF
>TRBJ2-1|.|TRBV15
CATSRVLAGANEQFF
>TRBJ1-2|.|TRBV18
CASSPLTGQGDGYTF
>TRBJ1-6|few|TRBV4-1
CASSPPGTGYNSPLHF
>TRBJ2-1|.|TRBV24-1
CATSGAAGGYNEQFF
>TRBJ2-1|.|TRBV5-1
CASSLLSGWDNEQFF
>TRBJ2-1|.|TRBV6-5
CASRFSGRAYNEQFF
>TRBJ1-6|.|TRBV10-2
CASSESQGNSPLHF
>TRBJ1-6|.|TRBV7-9
CASSSSWGVQGNSPLHF
>TRBJ1-1|.|TRBV6-5
CASSPGQGYTEAFF
>TRBJ1-2|.|TRBV5-1
CASSLGMDSYGYTF
>TRBJ1-2|few|TRBV5-4
CASSRPGEWNGYTF
>TRBJ2-5|.|TRBV7-3
CASSPLGTGWETQYF
>TRBJ2-3|.|TRBV7-3
CASSLRGGTGDTQYF
>TRBJ1-5|.|TRBV19
CASSGSGGYSNQPQHF